One and the same sample provided the 28 T cell receptor beta chains below, sequenced in a study of shared clonotypes between healthy human individuals. The assay was immunoSEQ multiplex PCR, and TCRdb's table has in-frame clones only and misses some. The sample holds more than 2 million clones, 90% to 97% seen once. Sequences were obtained from naive CD4+ T cells sorted from blood. The sample's subset: CD45RA+ positively selected. Receptors originate from a young man in good health.

The V and J genes are TRBV5-1 and TRBJ2-7; 7 bases line up with TRBD1. J lost 3 bases, V lost 2 bases, and 5 bases had no gene match. The CDR3 has 14 amino acids. CDR1 and CDR2 (germline): SGHRS, YFSETQ. The DNA of the CDR3 is TGCGCCAGCAGCTTCGGGGACAGCTACTACGAGCAGTACTTC. Protein sequence: CASSFGDSYYEQYF. The full variable domain, its missing parts supplied by reference TRBV5-1 and TRBJ2-7, is KAGVTQTPRYLIKTRGQQVTLSCSPISGHRSVSWYQQTPGQGLQFLFEYFSETQRNKGNFPGRFSGRQFSNSRSEMNVSTLELGDSALYLCASSFGDSYYEQYFGPGTRLTVT.

The genes are TRBV29-1 and TRBJ1-2, with unresolved D. Germline CDR1 and CDR2: SQVTM and ANQGSEA. The CDR3 runs 13 residues. Trimming took 3 bases from V and 8 from J, leaving 16 bases between them. The CDR3 nucleotides read TGCAGCGTTGAGGACGGTCGTGTCTGGGGCTACACCTTC. This encodes CSVEDGRVWGYTF.

The genes are TRBV7-2 and TRBJ2-3; 14 bases match TRBD2. The V gene's germline CDR1 is SGHTA and CDR2 FQGNSA. J gave up 2 bases and V 1 base, and 8 bases lay outside the gene matches. The CDR3 is 19 amino acids. This CDR3 is CASSLDPGLAGGNTDTQYF. In nucleotides, the CDR3 is TGTGCCAGCAGCTTAGATCCCGGACTAGCGGGAGGAAACACAGATACGCAGTATTTT.

The rearrangement joins TRBV7-2 to TRBJ1-2; 7 nucleotides align to TRBD1. V lost 5 bases and J lost 8; bases outside the gene matches: 20. This CDR3 is 17 amino acids long. The V gene's germline CDR1 is SGHTA and CDR2 FQGNSA. The CDR3 sequence: CASSLPGTDTRLGGYTF. The CDR3 DNA is TGTGCCAGCAGCCTCCCCGGGACAGACACGCGGTTGGGGGGCTACACCTTC.

This clone was seen a few times. Within the sample, other DNA sequences also encode this same CDR3. This chain uses TRBV2 with TRBJ1-1; D perhaps matches TRBD1 (6 bases). The CDR3 sequence is 13 residues long. CDR1 SNHLY and CDR2 FYNNEI come from the germline V gene. Trimming took off 4 bases at V and 0 bases at J, with 6 bases between the two ends. The CDR3 DNA reads TGTGCCAGCAGTGGACAGGTGAACACTGAAGCTTTCTTT. This encodes CASSGQVNTEAFF.

This chain joins TRBV18 and TRBJ1-2; D is ambiguous. V was trimmed by 5 bases and J by 0 bases, leaving 10 bases between them. Germline values: CDR1 KGHSH, CDR2 LQKENI. The CDR3 consists of 14 residues. The CDR3 loop reads CASSAGVSNYGYTF. DNA for the CDR3: TGTGCCAGCTCAGCAGGAGTTTCTAACTATGGCTACACCTTC.

The chain carries TRBV30 and TRBJ1-1; D remains unclear. The CDR3 is made up of 12 amino acids. Germline V gene sequence: CDR1 GTSNPN, CDR2 SVGIG (reference sequence). V was pared by 2 bases and J by 0 bases, with 4 bases between. DNA of the CDR3: TGTGCCTGGAGTTCCATGAACACTGAAGCTTTCTTT. Protein: CAWSSMNTEAFF.

V usage is TRBV9 and J usage is TRBJ2-3; 12 bases align to TRBD2. The CDR3 is 16 residues long. Looked up from germline, CDR1 is SGDLS and CDR2 is YYNGEE. V dropped 2 bases and J dropped 4; count of bases not matched to a gene: 5. DNA for the CDR3: TGTGCCAGCAGCGTCGGACTAGCGGGATGGTCAGATACGCAGTATTTT. Protein: CASSVGLAGWSDTQYF.

V is TRBV7-2 and J is TRBJ2-5, with 10 bases identical to TRBD2. Unmatched junction bases numbered 8, after V lost 3 bases and J lost 4 bases. CDR1 SGHTA and CDR2 FQGNSA come from the germline V gene. The CDR3 runs to 16 residues. The CDR3 is CASSFLAGEGAETQYF. CDR3 nucleotide sequence: TGTGCCAGCAGCTTCCTAGCGGGAGAGGGGGCAGAGACCCAGTACTTC. The whole variable domain, remainder taken from reference TRBV7-2 and TRBJ2-5, is GAGVSQSPSNKVTEKGKDVELRCDPISGHTALYWYRQSLGQGLEFLIYFQGNSAPDKSGLPSDRFSAERTGGSVSTLTIQRTQQEDSAVYLCASSFLAGEGAETQYFGPGTRLLVL.

The chain joins TRBV5-1 to TRBJ1-4, with 7 positions matching TRBD1. Germline V gene data show CDR1 as SGHRS and CDR2 as YFSETQ. J lost 4 bases, V lost 4 bases, and 4 bases had no gene match. CDR3 length equals 14 residues. For the CDR3, the DNA is TGCGCCAGCAGCCCGGACAGGATTAATGAAAAACTGTTTTTT. Translation gives CASSPDRINEKLFF.

The chain uses TRBV12-5 and TRBJ2-3, with 9 bases aligning to TRBD2. The germline CDR1 and CDR2 sequences are LGHNT and FRNRAP. V was clipped by 6 bases and J by 3 bases; unmatched bases: 7. The length of the CDR3 is 15 residues. CDR3 sequence: CASGGGRALTDTQYF. Written as DNA, the CDR3 is TGTGCTAGTGGCGGCGGGAGGGCCTTGACAGATACGCAGTATTTT.

The J gene is TRBJ1-2, the V gene TRBV7-2, with unresolved D. The V gene lost 1 base and the J gene lost 3 bases, with 12 bases spanning the gap. Per the germline V gene, CDR1 is SGHTA and CDR2 is FQGNSA. The CDR3 contains 15 residues. This CDR3 reads CASSLGGRWDYGYTF. CDR3 DNA: TGTGCCAGCAGCTTAGGAGGGAGGTGGGACTATGGCTACACCTTC.

V and J are TRBV6-4 and TRBJ2-4; the D gene is possibly TRBD1 (5 bases). Germline V gene lookup returns CDR1 MRHNA and CDR2 SNTAGT. The germline V and J ends were trimmed by 2 bases and 7 bases, with 12 bases remaining between them. CDR3 length: 14 amino acids. This CDR3 is CASSDPAGSNIQYF. The DNA of the CDR3 is TGTGCCAGCAGTGACCCTGCAGGGTCGAACATTCAGTACTTC.

The J gene is TRBJ2-7, the V gene TRBV5-4, with D unclear. Germline assignment: CDR1 SGHNT and CDR2 YYREEE (reference sequence). V gave up 0 bases and J gave up 6 bases, with 10 bases separating them. CDR3 length equals 13 residues. In DNA, the CDR3 is TGTGCCAGCAGCTTGGACTCTCCCCGCGAGCAGTACTTC. As protein: CASSLDSPREQYF.

As regards this clone: This sample also contains other DNA sequences that code for the same CDR3. The V and J genes are TRBV10-3 and TRBJ2-7; no definite D call. Germline lookup yields CDR1 ENHRY and CDR2 SYGVKD. With 5 bases removed from V and 3 bases from J, the gap between germline ends came to 8 bases. The CDR3 runs to 12 residues. The DNA for the CDR3 is TGTGCCATCAGTCCCACCGGCTACGAGCAGTACTTC. It encodes CAISPTGYEQYF.

The J gene is TRBJ2-1, the V gene TRBV6-1; D uncertain. The V and J ends lost 8 bases and 9 bases respectively, with 20 bases between them. The CDR3 is made up of 14 amino acids. The germline CDR1 and CDR2 sequences are MNHNS and SASEGT. DNA of the CDR3: TGTGCCAGCCTCGAAACCTTAAGGGCAGGTGAGCAGTTCTTC. Protein product: CASLETLRAGEQFF.

The V gene is TRBV11-2, the J gene TRBJ2-3; 9 positions agree with TRBD2. From germline, CDR1 is SGHAT and CDR2 FQNNGV. This CDR3 spans 16 amino acids. Trimming cost V 0 bases and J 3 bases; bases outside gene matches: 4. CDR3 in amino acids: CASSLDLAGVTDTQYF. In DNA form, the CDR3 reads TGTGCCAGCAGCTTAGATTTAGCGGGAGTGACAGATACGCAGTATTTT.

The V call is TRBV5-1, the J call TRBJ1-1; tentatively, D is TRBD1 (6 bases). V was clipped by 2 bases and J by 3 bases, with 14 bases between them. The CDR3 is 15 amino acids. CDR1 SGHRS and CDR2 YFSETQ come from the germline V gene. The CDR3 reads CASSLWGALDTEAFF. For the CDR3, the DNA is TGCGCCAGCAGCTTATGGGGGGCATTGGACACTGAAGCTTTCTTT.

The genes are TRBV11-2 and TRBJ2-3; TRBD1 agrees at 7 bases. J lost 3 bases, V lost 5 bases, and 11 bases had no gene match. The CDR3 spans 16 residues. CDR1 is SGHAT, CDR2 FQNNGV, per germline. The CDR3 DNA reads TGTGCCAGCAGCAAAACCTGGACAGGCCTTACAGATACGCAGTATTTT. Translated: CASSKTWTGLTDTQYF.

The chain joins TRBV6-1 to TRBJ2-1; 12 positions agree with TRBD1. Trimming at V came to 6 bases and at J to 9 bases, leaving 6 bases not matched to a gene. Germline V gives CDR1 MNHNS, CDR2 SASEGT. This CDR3 has 14 residues. CDR3 protein: CASRSGTGGFEQFF. CDR3 nucleotides: TGTGCCAGCAGATCCGGGACAGGGGGCTTTGAGCAGTTCTTC.

The chain joins TRBV28 to TRBJ2-7; D not resolved. The V end was cut by 6 bases, the J end by 0 bases, with 15 bases between. The CDR3 contains 15 residues. The germline gives CDR1 MDHEN, CDR2 SYDVKM. CDR3 residues: CASRGSSVPSYEQYF. DNA for the CDR3: TGTGCCAGCAGGGGATCCTCAGTCCCCTCCTACGAGCAGTACTTC.

The genes are TRBV5-1 and TRBJ1-2; 7 bases fit TRBD1. With 3 bases clipped from V and 0 bases from J, the junction kept 11 bases outside the gene matches. The CDR3 loop spans 17 amino acids. Germline V lookup: CDR1 SGHRS, CDR2 YFSETQ. CDR3 in DNA: TGCGCCAGCAGCTCGGCGGCAAGACAGGGAGCTAACTATGGCTACACCTTC. Its translation: CASSSAARQGANYGYTF.

The V gene is TRBV19, the J gene TRBJ1-5; D unresolved. Deletions cut 3 bases from V and 0 bases from J, with 9 bases between. Looked up from germline, CDR1 is LNHDA and CDR2 is SQIVND (reference sequence). The CDR3 contains 15 residues. CDR3 loop: CASSMLGYSNQPQHF. The CDR3 DNA follows: TGTGCCAGTAGTATGTTGGGCTATAGCAATCAGCCCCAGCATTTT.

The genes are TRBV2 and TRBJ1-5, with D unresolved. V lost 6 bases and J 7 bases, leaving 7 bases between the germline ends. This CDR3 has 11 residues. Germline V gives CDR1 SNHLY, CDR2 FYNNEI. CDR3 protein: CASRVKQPQHF. CDR3 in DNA: TGTGCCAGCAGAGTTAAGCAGCCCCAGCATTTT.

The chain couples TRBV18 to TRBJ2-3; D not resolved. Per germline, CDR1 KGHSH and CDR2 LQKENI. The CDR3 extends over 14 amino acids. Trimming removed 3 bases at V and 6 bases at J, with 13 bases between. The CDR3: CASSPIGLPDTQYF. Here the CDR3 DNA reads TGTGCCAGCTCACCTATCGGGCTCCCGGATACGCAGTATTTT. The variable domain in full, completed from reference TRBV18 and TRBJ2-3, reads NAGVMQNPRHLVRRRGQEARLRCSPMKGHSHVYWYRQLPEEGLKFMVYLQKENIIDESGMPKERFSAEFPKEGPSILRIQQVVRGDSAAYFCASSPIGLPDTQYFGPGTRLTVL.

The rearrangement uses TRBV25-1 and TRBJ2-7; 7 bases fit TRBD1. The length of the CDR3 is 15 residues. V was clipped by 5 bases and J by 1 base; unmatched bases: 8. Germline CDR1 is MGHDK and CDR2 is SYGVNS. The CDR3 protein is CASSYGQVGSYEQYF. The DNA for the CDR3 is TGTGCCAGCAGTTACGGACAGGTGGGTTCCTACGAGCAGTACTTC.

The rearrangement links TRBV2 to TRBJ2-3; D call uncertain. This CDR3 has 14 amino acids. Trimming pared 5 bases from V and 2 bases from J, leaving 11 bases between. Germline V gene data show CDR1 as SNHLY and CDR2 as FYNNEI. CDR3 region: CASSRFLPTDTQYF. The CDR3, as DNA: TGTGCCAGCAGTAGGTTTTTACCCACAGATACGCAGTATTTT.

The chain links TRBV6-5 to TRBJ2-1; 14 nucleotides match TRBD2. V dropped 11 bases and J dropped 9; count of bases not matched to a gene: 3. This CDR3 has 12 residues. CDR1 and CDR2 (germline): MNHEY, SVGAGI. CDR3 protein: CAGTSGSGEQFF. The CDR3 region has the DNA TGTGCCGGGACTAGCGGGAGTGGTGAGCAGTTCTTC.